This T cell receptor (beta chain) was obtained from a study of beta chain features in type 1 diabetes. About the research overall: The number of sorted cells examined across all samples was some 98,000,000.

There are 15 residues in the CDR3. The ends were cut back, 5 bases at V and 1 base at J, with 12 bases in the middle. CDR1 and CDR2 from the germline V gene are SGHTA and FQGNSA. The authors reverse transcribed all of the isolated RNA, so sequencing captured expressed TCRB transcripts. This table comes from immunoSEQ multiplex PCR, and its TCRdb copy is limited to in-frame clones, with some not included. The repertoire includes under 450,000 clones, roughly 13% of them detected once, and approximately 0.038% sits in the top ten. A single heparinised draw of around 110 mL on average was taken per donor. CD45RO/CCR7/CD25/CD127/CD95/CD27 staining was used to isolate CD4+ naive, central memory, regulatory and stem cell-like memory cells by sorting.

V is TRBV7-2 and J is TRBJ2-4; D possibly corresponds to TRBD1 (5 bases). The sample consisted of naive CD4+ T cells from blood. The origin of this receptor is a man younger than 40 in good health. The CDR3 spells CASSAPKGAKNIQYF. The CDR3, as DNA: TGTGCCAGCAGCGCCCCAAAGGGGGCCAAAAACATTCAGTACTTC. Drawing the rest from reference TRBV7-2 and TRBJ2-4, the complete variable domain is GAGVSQSPSNKVTEKGKDVELRCDPISGHTALYWYRQSLGQGLEFLIYFQGNSAPDKSGLPSDRFSAERTGGSVSTLTIQRTQQEDSAVYLCASSAPKGAKNIQYFGAGTRLSVL.